This entry features one TCR beta chain sequence. These data originate in a study of T cells expressing NK-cell markers. About the study: Underlying the TCR beta repertoires were sorted CD3+CD56+NKG2C+, CD3+CD56+NKG2C- and CD3+CD56-NKG2C+ T cells.

After re-calling the 5' RACE reads, TCRdb lists one entry per CDR3 protein, DNA absent. This sample's table reports 500,000 to 700,000 distinct CDR3 sequences. Germline loops: CDR1 SEHNR, CDR2 FQNEAQ (reference sequence). The CDR3 covers 13 residues. The specimen was blood T cells: a sorted CD56 or NKG2C T cell subset, CD4+ or CD8+ T cells, or bulk PBMC T cells (not recorded which). The source is a young man in good health. The chain carries TRBV7-9 and TRBJ2-7; the D call of TRBD1 rests on TCRdb alone, since no DNA is present to check it. The CDR3 spells CASSHDRDYEQYF.